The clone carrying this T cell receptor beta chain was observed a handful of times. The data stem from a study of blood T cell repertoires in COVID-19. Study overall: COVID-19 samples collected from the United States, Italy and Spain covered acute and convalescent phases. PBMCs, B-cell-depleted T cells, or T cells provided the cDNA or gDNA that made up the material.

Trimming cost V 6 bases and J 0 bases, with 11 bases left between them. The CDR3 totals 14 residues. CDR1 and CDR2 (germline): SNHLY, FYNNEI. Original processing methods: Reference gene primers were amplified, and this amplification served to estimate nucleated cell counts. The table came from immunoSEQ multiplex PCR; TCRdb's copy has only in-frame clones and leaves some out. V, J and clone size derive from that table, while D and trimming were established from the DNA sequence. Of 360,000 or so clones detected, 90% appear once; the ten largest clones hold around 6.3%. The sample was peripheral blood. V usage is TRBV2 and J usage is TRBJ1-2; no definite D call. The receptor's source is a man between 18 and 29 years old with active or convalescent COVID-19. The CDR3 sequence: CASSPFPANYGYTF. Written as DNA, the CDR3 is TGTGCCAGCAGCCCCTTTCCCGCTAACTATGGCTACACCTTC.